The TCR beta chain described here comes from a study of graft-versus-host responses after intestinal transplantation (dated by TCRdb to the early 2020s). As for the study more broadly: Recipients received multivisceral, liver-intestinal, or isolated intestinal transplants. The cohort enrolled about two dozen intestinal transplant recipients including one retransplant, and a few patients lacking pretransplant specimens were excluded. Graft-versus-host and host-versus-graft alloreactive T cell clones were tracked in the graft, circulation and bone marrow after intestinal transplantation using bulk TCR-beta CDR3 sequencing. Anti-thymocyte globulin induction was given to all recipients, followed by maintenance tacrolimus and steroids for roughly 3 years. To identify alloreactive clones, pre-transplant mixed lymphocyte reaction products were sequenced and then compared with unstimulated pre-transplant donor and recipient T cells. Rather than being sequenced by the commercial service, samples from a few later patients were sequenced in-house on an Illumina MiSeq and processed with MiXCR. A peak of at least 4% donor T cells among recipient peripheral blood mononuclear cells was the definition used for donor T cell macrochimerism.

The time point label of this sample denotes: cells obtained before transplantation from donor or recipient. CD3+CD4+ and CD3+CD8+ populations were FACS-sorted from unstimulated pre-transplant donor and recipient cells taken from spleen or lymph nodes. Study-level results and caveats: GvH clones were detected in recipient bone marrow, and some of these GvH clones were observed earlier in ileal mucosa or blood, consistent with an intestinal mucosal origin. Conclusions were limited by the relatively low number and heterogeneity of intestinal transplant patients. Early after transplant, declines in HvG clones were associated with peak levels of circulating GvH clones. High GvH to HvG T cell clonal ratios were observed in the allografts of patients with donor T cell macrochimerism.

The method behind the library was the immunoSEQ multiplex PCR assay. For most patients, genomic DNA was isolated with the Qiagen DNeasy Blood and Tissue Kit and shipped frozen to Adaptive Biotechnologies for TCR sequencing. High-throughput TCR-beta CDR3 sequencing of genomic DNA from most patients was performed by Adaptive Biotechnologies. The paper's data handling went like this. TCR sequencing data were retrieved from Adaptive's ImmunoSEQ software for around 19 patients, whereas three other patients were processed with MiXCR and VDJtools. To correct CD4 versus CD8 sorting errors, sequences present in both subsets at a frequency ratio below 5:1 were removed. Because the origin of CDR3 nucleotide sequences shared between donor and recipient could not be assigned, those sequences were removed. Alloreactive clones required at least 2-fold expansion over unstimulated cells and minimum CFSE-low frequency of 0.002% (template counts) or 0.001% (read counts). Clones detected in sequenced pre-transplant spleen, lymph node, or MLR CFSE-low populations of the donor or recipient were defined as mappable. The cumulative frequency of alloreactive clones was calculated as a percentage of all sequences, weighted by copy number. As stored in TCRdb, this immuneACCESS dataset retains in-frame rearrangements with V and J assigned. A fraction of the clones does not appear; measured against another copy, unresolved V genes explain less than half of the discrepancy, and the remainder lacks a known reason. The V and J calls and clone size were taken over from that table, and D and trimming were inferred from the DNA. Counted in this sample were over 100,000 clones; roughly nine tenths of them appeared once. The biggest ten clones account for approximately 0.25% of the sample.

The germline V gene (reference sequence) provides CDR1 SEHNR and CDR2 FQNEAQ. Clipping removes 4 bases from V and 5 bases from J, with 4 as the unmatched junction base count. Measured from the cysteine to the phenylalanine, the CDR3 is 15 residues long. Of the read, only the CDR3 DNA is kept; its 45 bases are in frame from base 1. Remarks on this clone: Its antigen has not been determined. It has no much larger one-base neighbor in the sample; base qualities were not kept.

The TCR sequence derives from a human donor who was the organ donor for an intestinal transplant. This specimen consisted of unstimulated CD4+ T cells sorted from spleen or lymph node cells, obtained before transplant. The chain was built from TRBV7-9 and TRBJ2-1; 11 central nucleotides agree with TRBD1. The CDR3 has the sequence CASSSGTGGDNEQFF. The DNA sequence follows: TGTGCCAGCAGCTCCGGGACAGGGGGGGACAATGAGCAGTTCTTC. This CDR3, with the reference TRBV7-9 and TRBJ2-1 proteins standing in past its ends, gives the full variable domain DTGVSQNPRHKITKRGQNVTFRCDPISEHNRLYWYRQTLGQGPEFLTYFQNEAQLEKSRLLSDRFSAERPKGSFSTLEIQRTEQGDSAMYLCASSSGTGGDNEQFFGPGTRLTVL.